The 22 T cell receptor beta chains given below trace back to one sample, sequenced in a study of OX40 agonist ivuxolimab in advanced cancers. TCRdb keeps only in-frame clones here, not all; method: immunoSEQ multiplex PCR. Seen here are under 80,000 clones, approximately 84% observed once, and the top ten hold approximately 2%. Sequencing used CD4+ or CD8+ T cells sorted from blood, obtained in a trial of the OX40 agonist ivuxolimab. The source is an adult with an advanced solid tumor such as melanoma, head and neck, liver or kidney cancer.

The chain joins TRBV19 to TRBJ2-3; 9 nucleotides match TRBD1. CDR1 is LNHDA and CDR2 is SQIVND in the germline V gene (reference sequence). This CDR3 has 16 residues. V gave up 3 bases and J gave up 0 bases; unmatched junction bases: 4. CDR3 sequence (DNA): TGTGCCAGTAGTATGACAGGGGGAAGAAGCACAGATACGCAGTATTTT. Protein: CASSMTGGRSTDTQYF. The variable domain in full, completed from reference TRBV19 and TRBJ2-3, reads DGGITQSPKYLFRKEGQNVTLSCEQNLNHDAMYWYRQDPGQGLRLIYYSQIVNDFQKGDIAEGYSVSREKKESFPLTVTSAQKNPTAFYLCASSMTGGRSTDTQYFGPGTRLTVL.

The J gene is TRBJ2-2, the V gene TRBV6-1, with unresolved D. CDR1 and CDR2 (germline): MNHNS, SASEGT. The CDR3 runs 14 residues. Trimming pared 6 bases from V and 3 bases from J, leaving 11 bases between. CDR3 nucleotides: TGTGCCAGCAGAGGTAGACAAGACACCGGGGAGCTGTTTTTT. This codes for CASRGRQDTGELFF.

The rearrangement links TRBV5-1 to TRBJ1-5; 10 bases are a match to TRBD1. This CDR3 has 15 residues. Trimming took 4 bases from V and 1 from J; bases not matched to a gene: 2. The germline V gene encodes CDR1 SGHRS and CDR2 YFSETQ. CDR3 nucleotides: TGCGCCAGCAGCGGGGACAGGGGAAGCAATCAGCCCCAGCATTTT. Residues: CASSGDRGSNQPQHF.

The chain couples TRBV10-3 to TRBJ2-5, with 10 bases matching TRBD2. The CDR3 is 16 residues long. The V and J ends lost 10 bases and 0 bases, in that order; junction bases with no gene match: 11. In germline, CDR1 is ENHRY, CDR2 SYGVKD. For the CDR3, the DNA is TGTGCCACCACTTCGGGACTAGCGATGTACCAAGAGACCCAGTACTTC. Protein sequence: CATTSGLAMYQETQYF.

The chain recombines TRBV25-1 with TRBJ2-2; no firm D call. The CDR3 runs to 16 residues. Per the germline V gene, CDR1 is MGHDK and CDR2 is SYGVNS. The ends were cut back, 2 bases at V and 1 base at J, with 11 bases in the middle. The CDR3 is CASSESRAQNTGELFF. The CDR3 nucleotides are TGTGCCAGCAGTGAAAGTAGGGCTCAGAACACCGGGGAGCTGTTTTTT.

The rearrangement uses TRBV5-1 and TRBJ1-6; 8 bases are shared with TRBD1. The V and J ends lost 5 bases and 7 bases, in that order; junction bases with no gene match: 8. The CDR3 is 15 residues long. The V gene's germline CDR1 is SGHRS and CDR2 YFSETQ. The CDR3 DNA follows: TGCGCCAGCAGTTTACTGGACAGGGACAATTCACCCCTCCACTTT. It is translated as CASSLLDRDNSPLHF. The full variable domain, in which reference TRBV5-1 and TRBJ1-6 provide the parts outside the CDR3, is KAGVTQTPRYLIKTRGQQVTLSCSPISGHRSVSWYQQTPGQGLQFLFEYFSETQRNKGNFPGRFSGRQFSNSRSEMNVSTLELGDSALYLCASSLLDRDNSPLHFGNGTRLTVT.

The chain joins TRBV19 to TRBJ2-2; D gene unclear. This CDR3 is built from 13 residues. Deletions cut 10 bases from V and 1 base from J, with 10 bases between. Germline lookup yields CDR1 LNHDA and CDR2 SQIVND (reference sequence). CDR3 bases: TGTGCCACCCCCGCCCTGAACACCGGGGAGCTGTTTTTT. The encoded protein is CATPALNTGELFF.

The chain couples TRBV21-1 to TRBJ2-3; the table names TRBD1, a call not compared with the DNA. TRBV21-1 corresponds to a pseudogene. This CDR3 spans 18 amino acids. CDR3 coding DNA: TGTGCCAGCAGCAAAATCGGGGGGGACAGGGGGCGTGTAGATACGCAGTATTTT. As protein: CASSKIGGDRGRVDTQYF.

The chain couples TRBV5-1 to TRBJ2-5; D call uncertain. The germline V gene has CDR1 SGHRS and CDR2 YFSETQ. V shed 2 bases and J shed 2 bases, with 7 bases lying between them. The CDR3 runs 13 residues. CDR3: CASSLTEQETQYF. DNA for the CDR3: TGCGCCAGCAGCTTAACCGAACAAGAGACCCAGTACTTC.

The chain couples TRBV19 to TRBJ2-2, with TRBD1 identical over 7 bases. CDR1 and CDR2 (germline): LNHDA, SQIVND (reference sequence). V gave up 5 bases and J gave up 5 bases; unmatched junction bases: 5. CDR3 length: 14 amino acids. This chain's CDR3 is CASSYRGRTGELFF. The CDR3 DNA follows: TGTGCCAGTAGTTACAGGGGTCGGACCGGGGAGCTGTTTTTT.

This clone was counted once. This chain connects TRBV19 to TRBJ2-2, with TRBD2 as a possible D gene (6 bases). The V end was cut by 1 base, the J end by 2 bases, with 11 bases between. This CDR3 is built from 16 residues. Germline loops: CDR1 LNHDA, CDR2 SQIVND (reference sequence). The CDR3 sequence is CASSIVGTHNTGELFF. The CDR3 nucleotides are TGTGCCAGTAGTATAGTCGGGACTCATAACACCGGGGAGCTGTTTTTT.

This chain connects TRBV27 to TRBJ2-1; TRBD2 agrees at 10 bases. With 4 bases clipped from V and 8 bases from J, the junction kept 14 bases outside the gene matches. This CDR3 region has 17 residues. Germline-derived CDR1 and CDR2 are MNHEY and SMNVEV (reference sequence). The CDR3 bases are TGTGCCAGCAGTTCCCGACTAGCGGGTACAGTAGTAGATGAGCAGTTCTTC. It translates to CASSSRLAGTVVDEQFF.

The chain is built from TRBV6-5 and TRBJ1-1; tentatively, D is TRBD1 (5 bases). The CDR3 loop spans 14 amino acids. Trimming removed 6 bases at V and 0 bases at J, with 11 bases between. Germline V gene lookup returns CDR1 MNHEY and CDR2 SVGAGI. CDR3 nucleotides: TGTGCCAGCAGCCGACAGATTCTGAACACTGAAGCTTTCTTT. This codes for CASSRQILNTEAFF.

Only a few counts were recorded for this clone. The CDR3 spells CASSLGQGDQPQHF. CDR3 in DNA: TGTGCCAGCTCACTCGGACAGGGAGACCAGCCCCAGCATTTT. The V gene is TRBV18, the J gene TRBJ1-5; TRBD1 matches at 8 bases. V was pared by 4 bases and J by 7 bases, with 6 bases of the junction left unmatched. This CDR3 has 14 amino acids. Germline V gene sequence: CDR1 KGHSH, CDR2 LQKENI.

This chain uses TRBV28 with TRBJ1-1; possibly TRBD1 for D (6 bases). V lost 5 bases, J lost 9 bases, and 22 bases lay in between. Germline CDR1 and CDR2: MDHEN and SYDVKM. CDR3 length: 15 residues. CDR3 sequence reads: CASSPQAGGTTKAFF. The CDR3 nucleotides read TGTGCCAGCAGTCCCCAAGCGGGCGGGACAACAAAAGCTTTCTTT. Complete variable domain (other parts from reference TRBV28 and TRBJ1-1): DVKVTQSSRYLVKRTGEKVFLECVQDMDHENMFWYRQDPGLGLRLIYFSYDVKMKEKGDIPEGYSVSREKKERFSLILESASTNQTSMYLCASSPQAGGTTKAFFGQGTRLTVV.

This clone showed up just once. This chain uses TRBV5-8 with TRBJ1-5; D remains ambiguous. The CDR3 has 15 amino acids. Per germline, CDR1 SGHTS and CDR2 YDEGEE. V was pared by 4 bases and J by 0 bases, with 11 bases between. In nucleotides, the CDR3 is TGTGCCAGCAGCCCCCGGGGTTATAGCAATCAGCCCCAGCATTTT. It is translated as CASSPRGYSNQPQHF.

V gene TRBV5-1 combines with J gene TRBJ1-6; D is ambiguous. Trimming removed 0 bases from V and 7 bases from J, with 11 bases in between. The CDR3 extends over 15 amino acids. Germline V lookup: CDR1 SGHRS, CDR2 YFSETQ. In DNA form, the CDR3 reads TGCGCCAGCAGCTTGGGGGCCGTTGGAAATTCACCCCTCCACTTT. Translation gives CASSLGAVGNSPLHF.

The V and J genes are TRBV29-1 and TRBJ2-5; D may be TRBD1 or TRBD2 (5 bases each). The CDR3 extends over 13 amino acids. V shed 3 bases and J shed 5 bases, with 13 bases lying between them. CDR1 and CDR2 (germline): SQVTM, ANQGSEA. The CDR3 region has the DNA TGCAGCGTTGAGATGACCGGGGCGGAGACCCAGTACTTC. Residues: CSVEMTGAETQYF.

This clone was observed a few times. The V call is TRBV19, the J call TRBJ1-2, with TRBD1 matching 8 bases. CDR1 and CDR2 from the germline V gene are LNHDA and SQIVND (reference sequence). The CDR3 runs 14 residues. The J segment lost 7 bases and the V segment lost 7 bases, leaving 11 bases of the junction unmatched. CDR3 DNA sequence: TGTGCCAGTACCCTCGGGCAGGGGGCGAGTGGCTACACCTTC. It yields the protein CASTLGQGASGYTF.

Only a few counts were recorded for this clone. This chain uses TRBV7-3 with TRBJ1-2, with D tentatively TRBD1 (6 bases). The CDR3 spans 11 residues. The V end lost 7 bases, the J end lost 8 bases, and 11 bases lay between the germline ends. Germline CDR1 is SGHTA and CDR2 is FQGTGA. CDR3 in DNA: TGTGCCAGCATGTCCGGGACAGGCTACACCTTC. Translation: CASMSGTGYTF.

CDR3 nucleotide sequence: TGTGCCAGCCGAGCGGTACCCAACACCGGGGAGCTGTTTTTT. Its protein is CASRAVPNTGELFF. The rearrangement joins TRBV6-1 to TRBJ2-2, with D possibly being TRBD2 (5 bases). The V and J ends lost 8 bases and 2 bases respectively, with 12 bases between them. This CDR3 contains 14 residues. The germline CDR1 and CDR2 sequences are MNHNS and SASEGT.

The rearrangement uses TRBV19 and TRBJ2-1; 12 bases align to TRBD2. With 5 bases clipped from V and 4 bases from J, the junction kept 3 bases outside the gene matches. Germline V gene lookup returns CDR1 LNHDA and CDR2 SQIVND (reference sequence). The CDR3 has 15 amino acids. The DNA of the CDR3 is TGTGCCAGTAGTCGGACTAGCGGGAAGTACAATGAGCAGTTCTTC. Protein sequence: CASSRTSGKYNEQFF.